A single TCR beta chain is shown here with its context. This clone was seen more than once but under ten times. Its binding antigen is unknown. Base qualities are not recorded, but no much larger clone differs from it by a single base. Ends trimmed: V by 8 bases, J by 2 bases; bases unmatched to a gene: 5. The CDR3 spans 13 residues, from the cysteine through the phenylalanine. The entry retains the CDR3 DNA only, 39 bases that are in frame from base 1. CDR1 and CDR2 are read off the germline V gene as MGHDK and SYGVNS. The record originates from a study of shared clonotypes between healthy human individuals (dated by TCRdb to the early 2020s). Some background on the complete study: Three men and two women, aged 18 to 49 years, made up the cohort. For each donor, three plates each were used for CD4 naive and CD4 memory, two plates were used for CD8 naive, and one plate was used for CD8 memory. To increase sequencing depth and limit assay-specific biases, different laboratories used diverse techniques to prepare libraries and sequence TCR repertoires. Blood TCR repertoires of several healthy adults were deeply sequenced to estimate repertoire size and the extent of clonotype sharing between individuals. Leukapheresis yielded between about 0.85 and 9 billion PBMCs per donor. General findings and caveats noted by the study authors: Larger estimated clonotype richness was generally found for naive subsets than for memory subsets. Based on pairwise subsampling, the degree of clonotype sharing among donors was expected to be affected by sequencing depth. Sampling was restricted to blood, and TCR repertoires in tissue are likely to differ from TCR repertoires in blood. The small number of donors limited the genetic and exposure-history diversity represented. Rarefaction of sorted-subset datasets indicated incomplete sequencing despite the large sequencing depth. Across four donors, 5% to 6% of naive CD4, more than 3% of naive CD8, roughly 2.2% of memory CD4, and 0.4% of memory CD8 clonotypes were shared. Compared with non-shared clonotypes, the clonotypes found in all four sorted-subset donors had higher generation probabilities.

The donors were healthy, HIV-negative adults with no recently reported acute infections or vaccinations. All donors were Caucasian adults living in Nashville, Tennessee, USA. CD4+ T cells were enriched through magnetic negative selection, after which naive cells were positively selected on CD45RA and the remaining negative fraction served as the memory subset. Blood was obtained by leukapheresis, after which PBMCs were separated by Ficoll-Histopaque density gradient centrifugation and cryopreserved in liquid nitrogen vapor phase. Purity and quantity of every magnetically sorted T cell population were checked by analytical flow cytometry. Genomic DNA was isolated from each sorted fraction and quantified by UV absorbance on a Nanodrop 2000c. Using the deep immunoSEQ assay, TCR CDR3 regions were amplified from genomic DNA by multiplex PCR. Extracted genomic DNA from each cell subset was distributed evenly across all wells of several immunoSEQ 96-well plates, and each plate was treated as a replicate. For sorted subsets, each replicate PCR was loaded with roughly 200 ng genomic DNA, equivalent to about 30,000 T cell genomes. Purified libraries were measured with a Qubit 3.0 fluorometer, size-checked on a Bioanalyzer 2100, and measured again with the KAPA Library Quantification kit. Every immunoSEQ 96-well plate was sequenced on a separate single-read 150-cycle Illumina NextSeq 550 flow cell. In the original analysis: The immunoSEQ output contained only junctional sequences without quality scores, so filtering could not match that applied to full-length reads. Sequences were annotated with PyIR, a Python wrapper for IgBLAST v1.9, using IMGT germline references to assign V/J genes and CDR3. Reads were filtered out if the reads had weak V/J assignments (E-value above 1e-6), no CDR3, stop codons, out-of-frame junctions, or ambiguous translated residues. V3J clonotypes were defined as sequences sharing the same inferred V gene, J gene, and CDR3 amino acid sequence. Percentage overlap between repertoires was calculated by dividing the number of shared unique clonotypes by the size of the smaller repertoire. RTK rarefaction, the Chao1 estimator, and Recon v2.1 estimates of unobserved clonotypes were used to assess repertoire richness. Generation probabilities were computed with OLGA for all TCRbeta clonotypes obtained by the gDNA method from a few donors. Sourced from immuneACCESS, this table was stored by TCRdb with only in-frame sequences that have V and J called. A share of the clones is absent; for the studies checked, an unresolved V gene accounts for under half, and the remainder has no known explanation. D and trimming come from the DNA, and the V and J calls and clone size come from that table. For this sample the table gives 2 million to 2.5 million clones, of which approximately 93% were detected only once. The ten most abundant clones make up about 0.39% of the sample.

The sequence is built from TRBV25-1 and TRBJ1-2; TRBD1 lines up with 7 middle nucleotides. The material sequenced was naive CD4+ T cells from PBMCs. The label giving this sample's cell subset or site can be read as: CD45RA+ positively selected. The sequence was obtained from a young man in good health. Some clones in this sample may be carry-over from other donors' samples. The CDR3 sequence is CASQQGGNYGYTF. The nucleotides read TGTGCCAGCCAGCAGGGGGGAAACTATGGCTACACCTTC.